This note documents a single TCR beta chain sequence. Its antigen remains unidentified. MiXCR, applied by TCRdb to the reads, yields one record per CDR3 protein. In the table there are approximately 490,000 distinct CDR3 sequences, around 11% of which are singletons. The data originate from a study of T cell repertoires in cytomegalovirus infection. Study-wide background: From public TCR beta signatures came an indication of both CMV infection and matching HLA type.

Findings and caveats of the study: The response measured ex vivo was dominated by TCR beta clonotypes (HLA-C-restricted and CMV-specific).

Germline assignment: CDR1 DFQATT and CDR2 SNEGSKA (reference sequence). The V and J ends lost 0 bases and 5 bases respectively, with 16 bases between them. The CDR3 extends over 15 amino acids. The receptor was isolated from a human donor in good health (CMV status not recorded). Some clones in this sample may be carry-over from other donors' samples. The sequencing input was PBMCs. V is TRBV20-1 and J is TRBJ2-5; no firm D call. The CDR3, as DNA: TGCAGTGCTAGAGATGGATCCTCGACCGAGGAGACCCAGTACTTC. As protein: CSARDGSSTEETQYF.